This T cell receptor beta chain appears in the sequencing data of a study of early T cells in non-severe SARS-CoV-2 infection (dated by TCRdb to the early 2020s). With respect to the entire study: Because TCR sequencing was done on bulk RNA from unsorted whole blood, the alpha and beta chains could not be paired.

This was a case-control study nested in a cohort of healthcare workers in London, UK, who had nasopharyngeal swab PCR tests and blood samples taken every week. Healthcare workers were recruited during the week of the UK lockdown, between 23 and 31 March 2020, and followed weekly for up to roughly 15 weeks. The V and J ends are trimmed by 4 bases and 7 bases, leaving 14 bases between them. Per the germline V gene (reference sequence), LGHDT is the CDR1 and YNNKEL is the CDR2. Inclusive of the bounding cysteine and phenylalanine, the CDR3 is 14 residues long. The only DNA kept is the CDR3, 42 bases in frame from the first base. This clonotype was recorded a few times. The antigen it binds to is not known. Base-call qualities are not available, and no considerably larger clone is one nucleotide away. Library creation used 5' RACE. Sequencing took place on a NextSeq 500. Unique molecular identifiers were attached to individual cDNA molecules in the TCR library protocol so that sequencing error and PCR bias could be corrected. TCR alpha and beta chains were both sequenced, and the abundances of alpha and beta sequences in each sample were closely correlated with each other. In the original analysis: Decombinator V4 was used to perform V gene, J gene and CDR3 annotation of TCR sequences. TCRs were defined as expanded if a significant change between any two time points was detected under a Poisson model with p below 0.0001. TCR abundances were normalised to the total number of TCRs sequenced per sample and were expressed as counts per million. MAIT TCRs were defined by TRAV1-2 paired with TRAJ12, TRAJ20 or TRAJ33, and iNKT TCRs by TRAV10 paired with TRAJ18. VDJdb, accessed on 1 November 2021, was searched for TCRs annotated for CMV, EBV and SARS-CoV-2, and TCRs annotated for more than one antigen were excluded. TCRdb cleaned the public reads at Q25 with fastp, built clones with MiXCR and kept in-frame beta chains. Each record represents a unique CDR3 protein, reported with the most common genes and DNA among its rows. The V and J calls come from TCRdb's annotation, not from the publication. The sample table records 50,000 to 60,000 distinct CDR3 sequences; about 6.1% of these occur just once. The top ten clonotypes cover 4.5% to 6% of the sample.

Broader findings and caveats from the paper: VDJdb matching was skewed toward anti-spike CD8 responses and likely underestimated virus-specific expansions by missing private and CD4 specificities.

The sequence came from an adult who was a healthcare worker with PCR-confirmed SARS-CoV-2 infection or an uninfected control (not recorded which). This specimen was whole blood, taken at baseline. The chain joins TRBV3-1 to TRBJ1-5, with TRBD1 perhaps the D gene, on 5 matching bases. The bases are TGTGCCAGCAGCCGAGCGACAGACCTACAGCCCCAGCATTTT. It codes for CASSRATDLQPQHF.